This entry concerns a single T cell receptor (beta chain). What antigen it recognizes has not been identified. Within one base of it there is no much larger clone, and no base qualities were kept. The sample's treatment or condition, from its label and the paper: randomized to nivolumab then ipilimumab (arm A) or the reverse (arm B). None of the patients in the trial had previously been given DNA-damaging chemotherapy. Samples were obtained from patients with melanoma enrolled in CheckMate 064, a randomized, open-label phase II trial of sequential checkpoint blockade. Genomic DNA from formalin-fixed paraffin-embedded (FFPE) tissue samples was used for tumor TCR sequencing. This sample was taken from a study of sequential checkpoint blockade in melanoma (dated by TCRdb to between 2018 and 2021). In the study overall: Patients were randomized 1:1 to first-line nivolumab followed by ipilimumab (arm A) or ipilimumab followed by nivolumab (arm B). Both trial sequences were followed by maintenance nivolumab. DNA from over 75 pretreatment melanoma tumor samples was subjected to TCRbeta immunosequencing. In about 80% of the matched pre- and post-treatment tumor biopsy pairs, both biopsies came from the same lesion. Twenty-two patients had matched tumor biopsies taken before treatment and at week 13, after single-agent nivolumab (arm A) or ipilimumab (arm B). Findings and caveats that apply to the study as a whole: The response-prediction model combining TCR metrics and mutation burden needs validation in larger, independent patient cohorts. Tumor T-cell fraction and clonality were correlated with PD-L1 staining and CD8+ T-cell counts, but not with mutational load. Within-arm analyses of tumor T-cell fraction were limited by small sample sizes and reduced statistical power. Among patients in arm A, the nivolumab-first arm, pretreatment tumor TIL clonality was associated with response (P = .04). Patients with increases in tumor T-cell fraction and clonality by week 13 were approximately 30 times more likely to achieve clinical benefit.

The immunoSEQ Assay was used to immunosequence TCRbeta CDR3 regions from genomic DNA. Before high-throughput sequencing, the genomic DNA was amplified using bias-controlled multiplex PCR. Per the original workflow: To quantify the absolute abundance of each unique TCRbeta CDR3 region, the sequences were collapsed and filtered. Clonality was defined as 1 minus Pielou's evenness and was calculated using productive rearrangements only. Tumor T-cell fraction was calculated by normalizing TCRbeta template counts to the amount of usable DNA, which was estimated from several housekeeping genes. A previously published method was used to identify clones with significantly greater frequencies in on-treatment samples than in baseline samples. TCRdb retrieved this table from immuneACCESS and kept in-frame rearrangements only. Not all clones are present; in checked studies, unresolved V genes account for under half, and no reason is known for the remainder. D and trimming were read from the DNA, whereas the V and J calls and clone size are those reported in that table. The sample table shows 900 to 1,400 clones, and roughly 25% are seen once. Under 3.5% of the sample belongs to the ten largest clones.

Inclusive of the bounding cysteine and phenylalanine, the CDR3 is 13 residues long. The CDR3 DNA has 39 bases and is translated from base 1. V is pared back by 8 bases and J by 4 bases, with 15 bases lying between the germline termini. Via the germline V gene, CDR1 is KGHSH and CDR2 LQKENI. Sequences were derived from tumor tissue (inferred from file names), sampled from a patient given nivolumab and ipilimumab in sequence. The receptor was isolated from a human donor with melanoma. The chain is made from TRBV18 and TRBJ2-7; TRBD1 is a weak D gene call, 5 bases matching. The nucleotide sequence is TGTGCCAGCCACACAGGACACCTTTACGAGCAGTACTTC. Its coded protein is CASHTGHLYEQYF. Reference TRBV18 and TRBJ2-7 proteins supply the regions before and after the CDR3; the full variable domain is: NAGVMQNPRHLVRRRGQEARLRCSPMKGHSHVYWYRQLPEEGLKFMVYLQKENIIDESGMPKERFSAEFPKEGPSILRIQQVVRGDSAAYFCASHTGHLYEQYFGPGTRLTVT.